Listed below are T cell receptor beta chains from one sample, sequenced in a study of OX40 agonist ivuxolimab in advanced cancers. Assay used: immunoSEQ multiplex PCR; TCRdb lists only in-frame clones, some missing. The top ten clones hold roughly 0.17% of a sample with 91,000 or so clones, roughly 95% of them seen once. The source material was CD4+ or CD8+ T cells sorted from blood, sampled in a trial of the OX40 agonist ivuxolimab. The source is an adult with an advanced solid tumor such as melanoma, head and neck, liver or kidney cancer. Each CDR3 is given with its conserved first and last residue. Fields, in order: D gene, V gene, J gene, clone size, CDR3 protein, CDR3 DNA. A D gene is named only where the DNA matches it firmly. Some rows have no size entry. The others give once, few or many, or a class for an expanded clone.

>.|TRBV9|TRBJ1-2|.
CASSAQQGLGYTF
TGTGCCAGCAGCGCCCAACAGGGATTAGGCTACACCTTC
>.|TRBV7-2|TRBJ1-1|.
CASSITENTEAFF
TGTGCCAGCAGCATCACAGAGAACACTGAAGCTTTCTTT
>.|TRBV4-2|TRBJ2-7|.
CASSQEAVPGLLYEQYF
TGTGCCAGCAGCCAAGAAGCTGTACCGGGCCTCCTGTACGAGCAGTACTTC
>.|TRBV7-3|TRBJ2-2|.
CASSSGPTGELFF
TGTGCCAGCAGCTCCGGACCCACCGGGGAGCTGTTTTTT
>.|TRBV4-1|TRBJ1-6|.
CASSQDWASPLHF
TGCGCCAGCAGCCAAGATTGGGCGTCACCCCTCCACTTT
>TRBD2|TRBV10-1|TRBJ2-3|.
CASSPGTRGFTDTQYF
TGCGCCAGCTCTCCCGGGACTAGAGGATTCACAGATACGCAGTATTTT
>.|TRBV28|TRBJ1-3|.
CASSPRVDGGNTIYF
TGTGCCAGCAGCCCTAGGGTGGACGGCGGAAACACCATATATTTT
>.|TRBV9|TRBJ2-1|once
CASSVGAGTAPNEQFF
TGTGCCAGCAGCGTAGGGGCCGGGACGGCCCCTAATGAGCAGTTCTTC
>.|TRBV10-3|TRBJ2-3|.
CAISGGRGVPDTQYF
TGTGCCATCAGTGGCGGAAGAGGTGTCCCAGATACGCAGTATTTT
>.|TRBV7-3|TRBJ2-2|.
CASSRVATGELFF
TGTGCCAGCAGTAGGGTAGCCACCGGGGAGCTGTTTTTT
>.|TRBV7-4|TRBJ2-2|once
CASSFPPGGRWTGELFF
TGTGCCAGCAGCTTTCCACCCGGGGGGCGATGGACCGGGGAGCTGTTTTTT
>.|TRBV10-2|TRBJ1-6|.
CASSEAGPNSPLHF
TGCGCCAGCAGTGAAGCAGGTCCAAATTCACCCCTCCACTTT
>TRBD2|TRBV14|TRBJ2-5|.
CASSPRSGGETQYF
TGTGCCAGCAGCCCACGTAGCGGGGGAGAGACCCAGTACTTC
>TRBD1|TRBV9|TRBJ1-5|.
CASSPGTGGRNQPQHF
TGTGCCAGCAGCCCAGGGACAGGGGGCCGCAATCAGCCCCAGCATTTT
>TRBD2|TRBV5-8|TRBJ2-3|.
CASSRTTSGGGTDTQYF
TGTGCCAGCAGCCGCACTACTAGCGGGGGCGGCACAGATACGCAGTATTTT
>.|TRBV28|TRBJ2-3|.
CASTTTSSTDTQYF
TGTGCCAGCACCACGACGTCTAGCACAGATACGCAGTATTTT